What follows are 9 T cell receptor beta chains derived from one specimen sequenced in a study of blood T cell repertoires in COVID-19. Clones were sequenced by immunoSEQ multiplex PCR, and TCRdb holds only the in-frame ones, with some missing. The table records about 78,000 clones, around four fifths of them present only once. The sequenced sample was peripheral blood. These TCRs come from a human donor in a cohort sampled during active COVID-19.

This clone was observed a few times. The V gene is TRBV6-6, the J gene TRBJ2-7, with unresolved D. CDR1 and CDR2 from the germline V gene are MNHNY and SVGAGI (reference sequence). The CDR3 is 13 residues long. Trimming shortened V by 5 bases and J by 3 bases, and 11 bases separated the two germline ends. The CDR3 loop is CASSPDTLYEQYF. The CDR3 bases are TGTGCCAGCAGTCCTGACACCCTCTACGAGCAGTACTTC.

This clone occurred once. This chain links TRBV11-2 with TRBJ2-6; 12 nucleotides line up with TRBD1. The ends lost 5 bases at V and 2 bases at J; junction bases unmatched: 7. Germline CDR1 reads SGHAT; CDR2 reads FQNNGV. The CDR3 is made up of 18 amino acids. The CDR3 here is CASSISGQGAPGANVLTF. The DNA for the CDR3 is TGTGCCAGCAGCATCTCGGGACAGGGGGCGCCTGGGGCCAACGTCCTGACTTTC.

The chain has TRBV6-6 and TRBJ1-5; D gene unclear. CDR3 length: 13 amino acids. Germline-derived CDR1 and CDR2 are MNHNY and SVGAGI (reference sequence). The V end lost 5 bases, the J end lost 7 bases, and 12 bases lay between the germline ends. DNA for the CDR3: TGTGCCAGCAGTACAGTTAGAGTACAGCCCCAGCATTTT. Its protein is CASSTVRVQPQHF.

The chain recombines TRBV18 with TRBJ1-1; weak D call: TRBD1 (5 bases). V was shortened by 1 base and J by 3 bases, with 9 bases between the two germline ends. The CDR3 has 14 amino acids. Germline V lookup: CDR1 KGHSH, CDR2 LQKENI. The CDR3 reads CASSPRGGDTEAFF. CDR3 in DNA: TGTGCCAGCTCACCACGCGGGGGGGACACTGAAGCTTTCTTT. Full variable domain (remainder filled in from reference TRBV18 and TRBJ1-1): NAGVMQNPRHLVRRRGQEARLRCSPMKGHSHVYWYRQLPEEGLKFMVYLQKENIIDESGMPKERFSAEFPKEGPSILRIQQVVRGDSAAYFCASSPRGGDTEAFFGQGTRLTVV.

The V and J genes are TRBV5-1 and TRBJ2-7; TRBD1 matches 7 bases. V trimming: 1 base; J trimming: 4 bases; junction bases outside the gene matches: 8. This CDR3 has 15 residues. CDR1 is SGHRS and CDR2 is YFSETQ in the germline V gene. CDR3 loop: CASSLTGTELYEQYF. DNA of the CDR3: TGCGCCAGCAGCTTGACCGGGACAGAACTATACGAGCAGTACTTC.

The CDR3 nucleotides are TGTGCCAGCCGGAGGAGTGGGGGCGGGGGTTACAATGAGCAGTTCTTC. Its translation: CASRRSGGGGYNEQFF. The chain links TRBV27 to TRBJ2-1, with TRBD2 as a possible D gene (7 bases). The germline V gene has CDR1 MNHEY and CDR2 SMNVEV (reference sequence). This CDR3 is built from 16 residues. Trimming left V 8 bases short and J 4 bases short, with 21 bases between.

V is TRBV5-1 and J is TRBJ1-1; 8 bases agree with TRBD1. The CDR3 covers 14 residues. V shed 4 bases, J shed 1 base, and the junction held 3 bases outside the gene matches. Germline V lookup: CDR1 SGHRS, CDR2 YFSETQ. The CDR3 sequence: CASSVQGANTEAFF. DNA for the CDR3: TGCGCCAGCAGCGTGCAGGGGGCGAACACTGAAGCTTTCTTT. Together with reference TRBV5-1 and TRBJ1-1, the CDR3 gives the full variable domain: KAGVTQTPRYLIKTRGQQVTLSCSPISGHRSVSWYQQTPGQGLQFLFEYFSETQRNKGNFPGRFSGRQFSNSRSEMNVSTLELGDSALYLCASSVQGANTEAFFGQGTRLTVV.

V is TRBV5-6 and J is TRBJ1-3, with TRBD1 matching over 9 bases. Germline lookup yields CDR1 SGHDT and CDR2 YYEEEE. J gave up 4 bases and V 1 base, and 6 bases lay outside the gene matches. CDR3 length equals 16 residues. The chain's CDR3 is CASSLRTGVRGNTIYF. CDR3 bases: TGTGCCAGCAGCTTGCGGACAGGGGTGAGGGGAAACACCATATATTTT.

This chain uses TRBV18 with TRBJ1-2; 7 bases align to TRBD1. The CDR3 runs to 14 residues. CDR1 and CDR2 (germline): KGHSH, LQKENI. The V and J ends lost 3 bases and 4 bases, in that order; junction bases with no gene match: 5. The CDR3 is CASSPGQSFYGYTF. CDR3 DNA: TGTGCCAGCTCACCGGGACAGAGCTTCTATGGCTACACCTTC.